This entry describes one T cell receptor beta chain. Its antigen is unknown. A multiplex PCR was run with 60 Vbeta primers and 13 Jbeta primers. Clones were read by immunoSEQ multiplex PCR, and TCRdb kept only the in-frame ones, dropping some. The sample has 150,000 to 250,000 clones; 65% to 90% are singletons. The source of the sample is a study of cytomegalovirus exposure and HLA in healthy donors. At the level of the study: Falling in the Caucasian-associated ancestry cluster were about four fifths of approximately 400 genotyped donors.

General study points: Specificity for CMV antigens was confirmed in vitro for a few of the CMV-associated chains. A reported reduction in N-insertions relative to the 666-donor mean was seen in an Asian-associated ancestry cluster in a later analysis. Later analysis suggested most CMV-associated TCR beta chains were HLA-restricted.

The sequencing input was PBMCs. This receptor was obtained from a woman aged 50 to 65 in good health and CMV-seronegative.

CDR3 sequence (DNA): TGTGCCAGCAGTTGGGGCAGCTCCTACGAGCAGTACTTC. Its protein product is CASSWGSSYEQYF. The rearrangement links TRBV27 to TRBJ2-7; weak D call: TRBD1 (5 bases). Germline assignment: CDR1 MNHEY and CDR2 SMNVEV (reference sequence). CDR3 size: 13 residues. Trimming pared 4 bases from V and 0 bases from J, leaving 7 bases between.